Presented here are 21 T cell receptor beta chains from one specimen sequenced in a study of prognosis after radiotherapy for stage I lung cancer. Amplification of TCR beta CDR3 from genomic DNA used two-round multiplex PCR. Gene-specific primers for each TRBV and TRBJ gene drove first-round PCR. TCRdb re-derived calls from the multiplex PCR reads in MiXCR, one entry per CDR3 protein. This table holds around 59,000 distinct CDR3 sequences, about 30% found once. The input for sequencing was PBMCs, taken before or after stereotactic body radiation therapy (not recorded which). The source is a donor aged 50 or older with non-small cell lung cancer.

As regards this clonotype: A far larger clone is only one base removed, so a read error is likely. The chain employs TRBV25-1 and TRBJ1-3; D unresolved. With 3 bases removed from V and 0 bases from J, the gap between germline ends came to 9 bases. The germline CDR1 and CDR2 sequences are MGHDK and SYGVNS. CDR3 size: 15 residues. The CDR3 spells CASSDGPSSGNTIYF. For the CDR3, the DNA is TGTGCCAGCAGTGATGGACCGAGCTCTGGAAACACCATATATTTT.

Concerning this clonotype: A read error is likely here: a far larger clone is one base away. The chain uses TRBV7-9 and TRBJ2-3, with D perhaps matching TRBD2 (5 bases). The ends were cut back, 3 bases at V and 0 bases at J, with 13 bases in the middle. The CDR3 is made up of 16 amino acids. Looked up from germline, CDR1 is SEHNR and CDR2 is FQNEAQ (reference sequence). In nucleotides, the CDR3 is TGTGCCAGCAGCTTTAGCTCCGGGGTAAGCACAGATACGCAGTATTTT. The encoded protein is CASSFSSGVSTDTQYF.

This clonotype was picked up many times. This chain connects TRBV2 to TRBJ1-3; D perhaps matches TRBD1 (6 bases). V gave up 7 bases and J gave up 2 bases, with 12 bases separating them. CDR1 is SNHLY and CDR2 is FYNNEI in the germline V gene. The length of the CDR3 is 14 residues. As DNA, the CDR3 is TGTGCCAGCACCCGCAGGGGCGCTGGAAACACCATATATTTT. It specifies CASTRRGAGNTIYF. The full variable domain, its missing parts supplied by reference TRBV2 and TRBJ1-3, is EPEVTQTPSHQVTQMGQEVILRCVPISNHLYFYWYRQILGQKVEFLVSFYNNEISEKSEIFDDQFSVERPDGSNFTLKIRSTKLEDSAMYFCASTRRGAGNTIYFGEGSWLTVV.

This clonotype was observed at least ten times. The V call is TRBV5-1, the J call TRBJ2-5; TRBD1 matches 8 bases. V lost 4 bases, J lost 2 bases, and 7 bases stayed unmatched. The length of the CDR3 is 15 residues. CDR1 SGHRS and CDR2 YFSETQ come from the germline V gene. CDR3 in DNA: TGCGCCAGCAGCCCATGGACAGGGCTTCAAGAGACCCAGTACTTC. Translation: CASSPWTGLQETQYF. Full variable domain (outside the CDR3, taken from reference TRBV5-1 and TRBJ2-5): KAGVTQTPRYLIKTRGQQVTLSCSPISGHRSVSWYQQTPGQGLQFLFEYFSETQRNKGNFPGRFSGRQFSNSRSEMNVSTLELGDSALYLCASSPWTGLQETQYFGPGTRLLVL.

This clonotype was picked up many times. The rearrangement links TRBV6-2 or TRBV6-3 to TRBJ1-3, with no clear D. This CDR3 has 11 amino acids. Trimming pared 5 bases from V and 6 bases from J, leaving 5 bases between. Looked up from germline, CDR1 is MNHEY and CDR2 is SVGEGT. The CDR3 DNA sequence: TGTGCCAGCAGTAAAGCAAACACCATATATTTT. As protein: CASSKANTIYF.

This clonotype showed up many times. In DNA form, the CDR3 reads TGCAGTGCTAGAGATCGGAGGGCTACTTCTAGCACAGATACGCAGTATTTT. This codes for CSARDRRATSSTDTQYF. The chain joins TRBV20-1 to TRBJ2-3; a possible D gene is TRBD2 (6 bases). The CDR3 extends over 17 amino acids. CDR1 and CDR2 (germline): DFQATT, SNEGSKA (reference sequence). Trimming took 0 bases from V and 0 from J, leaving 16 bases between them.

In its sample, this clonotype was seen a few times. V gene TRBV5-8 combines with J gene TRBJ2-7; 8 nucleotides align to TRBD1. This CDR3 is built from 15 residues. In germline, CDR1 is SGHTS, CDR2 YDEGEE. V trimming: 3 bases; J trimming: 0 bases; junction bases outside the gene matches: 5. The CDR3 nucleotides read TGTGCCAGCAGCTGGGGACAGGAGACCTCCTACGAGCAGTACTTC. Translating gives CASSWGQETSYEQYF.

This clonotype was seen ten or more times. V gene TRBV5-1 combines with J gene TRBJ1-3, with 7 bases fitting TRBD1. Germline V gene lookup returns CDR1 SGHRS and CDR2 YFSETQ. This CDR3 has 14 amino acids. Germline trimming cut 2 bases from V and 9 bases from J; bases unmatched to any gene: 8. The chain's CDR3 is CASSFEGQQSTIYF. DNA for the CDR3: TGCGCCAGCAGCTTCGAGGGACAGCAAAGCACCATATATTTT.

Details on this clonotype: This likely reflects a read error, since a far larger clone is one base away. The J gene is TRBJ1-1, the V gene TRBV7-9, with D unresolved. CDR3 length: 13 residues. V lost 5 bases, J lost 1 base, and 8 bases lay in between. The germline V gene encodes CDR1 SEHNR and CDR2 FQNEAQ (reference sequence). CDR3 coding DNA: TGTGCCAGCAGCCTCACGAGGAACACTGAAGCTTTCTTT. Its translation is CASSLTRNTEAFF. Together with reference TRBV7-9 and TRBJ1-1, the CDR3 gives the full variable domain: DTGVSQNPRHKITKRGQNVTFRCDPISEHNRLYWYRQTLGQGPEFLTYFQNEAQLEKSRLLSDRFSAERPKGSFSTLEIQRTEQGDSAMYLCASSLTRNTEAFFGQGTRLTVV.

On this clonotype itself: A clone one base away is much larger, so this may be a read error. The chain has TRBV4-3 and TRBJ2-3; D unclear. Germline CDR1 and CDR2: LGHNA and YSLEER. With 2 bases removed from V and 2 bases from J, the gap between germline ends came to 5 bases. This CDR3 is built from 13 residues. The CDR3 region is CASSQWATDTQYF. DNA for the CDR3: TGCGCCAGCAGCCAATGGGCCACAGATACGCAGTATTTT.

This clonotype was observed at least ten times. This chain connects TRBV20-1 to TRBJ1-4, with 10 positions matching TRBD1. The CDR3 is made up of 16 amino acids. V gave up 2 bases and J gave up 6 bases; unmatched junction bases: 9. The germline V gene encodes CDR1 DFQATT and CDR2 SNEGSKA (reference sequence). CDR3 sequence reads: CSARPDRGRLYEKLFF. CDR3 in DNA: TGCAGTGCTAGACCTGACAGGGGGCGGTTGTATGAAAAACTGTTTTTT.

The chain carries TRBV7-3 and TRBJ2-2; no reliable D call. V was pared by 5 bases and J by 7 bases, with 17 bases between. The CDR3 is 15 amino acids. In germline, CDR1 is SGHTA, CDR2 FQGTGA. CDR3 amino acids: CASSTLDGLGGELFF. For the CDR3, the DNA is TGTGCCAGCAGCACACTGGACGGCTTGGGCGGGGAGCTGTTTTTT.

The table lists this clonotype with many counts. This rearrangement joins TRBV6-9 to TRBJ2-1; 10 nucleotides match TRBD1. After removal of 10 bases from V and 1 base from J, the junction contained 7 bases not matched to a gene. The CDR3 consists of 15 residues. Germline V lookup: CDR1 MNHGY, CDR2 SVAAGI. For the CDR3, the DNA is TGTGCCACCAGGACAGGGGGAGGGTCCTACAATGAGCAGTTCTTC. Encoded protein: CATRTGGGSYNEQFF.

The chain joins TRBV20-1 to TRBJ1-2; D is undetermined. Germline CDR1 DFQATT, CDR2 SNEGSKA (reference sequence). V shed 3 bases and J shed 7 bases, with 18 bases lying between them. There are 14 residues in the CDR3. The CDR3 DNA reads TGCAGTGCTAGCGCAGTGGTCAAACTCGGTGGCTACACCTTC. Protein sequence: CSASAVVKLGGYTF.

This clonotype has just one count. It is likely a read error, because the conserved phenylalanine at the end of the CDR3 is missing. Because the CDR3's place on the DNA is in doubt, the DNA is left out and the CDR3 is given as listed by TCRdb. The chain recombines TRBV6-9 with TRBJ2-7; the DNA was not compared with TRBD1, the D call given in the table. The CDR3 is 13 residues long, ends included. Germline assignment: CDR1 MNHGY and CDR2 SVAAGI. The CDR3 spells CASSYLTGSEQNS.

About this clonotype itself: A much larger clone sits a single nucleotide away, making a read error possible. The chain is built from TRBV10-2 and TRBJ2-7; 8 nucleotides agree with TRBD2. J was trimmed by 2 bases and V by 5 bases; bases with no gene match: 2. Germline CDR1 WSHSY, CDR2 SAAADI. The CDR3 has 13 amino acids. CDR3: CASSSGGPYEQYF. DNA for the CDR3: TGCGCCAGCAGTTCGGGGGGGCCCTACGAGCAGTACTTC.

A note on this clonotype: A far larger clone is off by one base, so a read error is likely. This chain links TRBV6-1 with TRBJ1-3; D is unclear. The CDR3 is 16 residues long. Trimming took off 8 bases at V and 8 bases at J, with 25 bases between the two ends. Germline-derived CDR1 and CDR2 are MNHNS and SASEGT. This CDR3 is CASPYQVAWSPHTIYF. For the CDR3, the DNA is TGTGCCAGCCCCTATCAGGTGGCATGGTCCCCGCACACCATATATTTT.

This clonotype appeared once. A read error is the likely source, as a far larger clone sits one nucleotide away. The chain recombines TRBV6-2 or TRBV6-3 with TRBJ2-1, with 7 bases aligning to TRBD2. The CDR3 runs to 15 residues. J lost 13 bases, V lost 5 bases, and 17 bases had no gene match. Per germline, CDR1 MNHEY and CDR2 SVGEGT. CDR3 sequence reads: CASSETRWTRGEQFF. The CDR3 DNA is TGTGCCAGCAGTGAAACGCGGTGGACTAGAGGGGAACAGTTCTTC.

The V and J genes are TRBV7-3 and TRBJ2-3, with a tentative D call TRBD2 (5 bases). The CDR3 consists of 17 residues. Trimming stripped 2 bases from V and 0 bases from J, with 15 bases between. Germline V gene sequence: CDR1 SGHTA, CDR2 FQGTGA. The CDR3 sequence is CASSLRGGSTSTDTQYF. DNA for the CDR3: TGTGCCAGCAGCTTACGCGGCGGGTCTACTAGCACAGATACGCAGTATTTT. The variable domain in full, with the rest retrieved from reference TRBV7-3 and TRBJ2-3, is GAGVSQTPSNKVTEKGKYVELRCDPISGHTALYWYRQSLGQGPEFLIYFQGTGAADDSGLPNDRFFAVRPEGSVSTLKIQRTERGDSAVYLCASSLRGGSTSTDTQYFGPGTRLTVL.

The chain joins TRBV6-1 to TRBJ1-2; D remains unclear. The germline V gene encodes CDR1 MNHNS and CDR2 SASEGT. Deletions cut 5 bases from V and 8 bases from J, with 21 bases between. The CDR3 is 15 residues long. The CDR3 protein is CASSYTEAHRRGYTF. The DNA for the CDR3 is TGTGCCAGCAGTTACACAGAGGCCCACCGGCGGGGCTACACCTTC.

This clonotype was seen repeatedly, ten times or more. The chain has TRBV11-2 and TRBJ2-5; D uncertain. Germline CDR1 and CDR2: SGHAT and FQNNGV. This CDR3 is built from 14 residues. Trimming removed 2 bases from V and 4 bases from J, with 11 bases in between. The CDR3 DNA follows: TGTGCCAGCAGCTTATCTAGGGTTTCAGAGACCCAGTACTTC. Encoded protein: CASSLSRVSETQYF.